This T cell receptor beta chain emerged from a study of neoadjuvant anti-PD-1 for oral cavity cancer. Study overall: Patients without progression got a fourth dose around day 43.

Clones were read by immunoSEQ multiplex PCR, and TCRdb kept only the in-frame ones, dropping some. The top ten clones hold approximately 2.6% of a sample with tens of thousands of clones, about 90% of them seen once. There are 18 residues in the CDR3. The germline V gene has CDR1 SGHRS and CDR2 YFSETQ. With 2 bases clipped from V and 0 bases from J, the junction kept 11 bases outside the gene matches. Time point here: after neoadjuvant nivolumab, at surgical resection. Sequenced material: PBMCs, taken after nivolumab (anti-PD-1) treatment. The clonotype comes from a person aged 35 to 85 with oral cavity squamous cell carcinoma. The chain is built from TRBV5-1 and TRBJ2-1, with 7 nucleotides matching TRBD2. This CDR3 reads CASSFGGSSLSSYNEQFF. DNA for the CDR3: TGCGCCAGCAGCTTCGGCGGGAGTTCCCTGAGCTCCTACAATGAGCAGTTCTTC.